This T cell receptor beta chain was documented in a study of cytomegalovirus exposure and HLA in healthy donors. Study-wide points: TCR beta sequences reportedly predicted the HLA-A and HLA-B alleles of most subjects accurately.

There are 15 residues in the CDR3. V dropped 3 bases and J dropped 5; count of bases not matched to a gene: 9. Germline-derived CDR1 and CDR2 are LGHNA and YNFKEQ. Use of 60 Vbeta and 13 Jbeta primers characterized the PCR. Repertoires were generated with immunoSEQ multiplex PCR, while TCRdb's copy carries only in-frame clones and drops some. This table has around 220,000 clones, approximately 79% appearing once. On this clone: Its antigen is unidentified.

The rearrangement uses TRBV4-2 and TRBJ2-7; TRBD2 agrees at 8 bases. The sample consisted of PBMCs. The sequence came from a man aged 18 to 35 in good health and CMV-seronegative. The CDR3 here is CASSQMVLADHEQYF. The CDR3, as DNA: TGTGCCAGCAGCCAGATGGTACTAGCGGACCACGAGCAGTACTTC.